These T cell receptor beta chains were read from a single sample in a study of control samples from healthy donors and cancer patients. Repertoires were generated with immunoSEQ multiplex PCR, while TCRdb's copy carries only in-frame clones and drops some. The data contain 170,000 or so clones, approximately 94% of them singletons. The source material was blood. Source of these receptors: a woman under 30 in good health. The CDR3 runs from the conserved cysteine through the conserved F or W. A D gene is named only where the DNA matches it firmly. A row's size may be missing; if present it is once, few, many or a size class.

D: .
J: TRBJ1-2
size: few
V: TRBV5-6
CDR3: CASSPRGRFIGYTF
DNA: TGTGCCAGCAGCCCCCGGGGGCGCTTTATTGGCTACACCTTC

D: TRBD2
J: TRBJ2-1
size: .
V: TRBV6-6
CDR3: CASSRPLAGGPMNEQFF
DNA: TGTGCCAGCAGTCGCCCACTAGCGGGAGGCCCTATGAATGAGCAGTTCTTC

D: TRBD2
J: TRBJ2-1
size: .
V: TRBV3-1/TRBV3-2
CDR3: CASSPPFSGVTYNEQFF
DNA: TGTGCCAGCAGCCCCCCGTTTAGCGGGGTAACCTACAATGAGCAGTTCTTC

D: .
J: TRBJ1-4
size: .
V: TRBV5-1
CDR3: CASSPDGSKVEKLFF
DNA: TGCGCCAGCAGCCCGGACGGAAGCAAAGTCGAAAAACTGTTTTTT

D: TRBD1
J: TRBJ2-1
size: .
V: TRBV6-5
CDR3: CASSTGERNEQFF
DNA: TGTGCCAGCAGTACAGGGGAGCGGAATGAGCAGTTCTTC

D: .
J: TRBJ1-2
size: .
V: TRBV11-2
CDR3: CASSLSAGNGYTF
DNA: TGTGCCAGCAGCTTATCGGCAGGGAATGGCTACACCTTC

D: .
J: TRBJ2-2
size: .
V: TRBV7-9
CDR3: CASSLRDTTGELFF
DNA: TGTGCCAGCAGCTTGAGGGATACTACCGGGGAGCTGTTTTTT

D: TRBD1
J: TRBJ1-4
size: few
V: TRBV7-2
CDR3: CASSPRTGNNEKLFF
DNA: TGTGCCAGCAGCCCGAGGACAGGGAATAATGAAAAACTGTTTTTT

D: .
J: TRBJ2-2
size: .
V: TRBV9
CDR3: CASSVVQGSGELFF
DNA: TGTGCCAGCAGCGTAGTCCAGGGCTCCGGGGAGCTGTTTTTT

D: TRBD1
J: TRBJ1-3
size: .
V: TRBV4-1
CDR3: CASSQESYRTGAGNTIYF
DNA: TGCGCCAGCAGCCAAGAATCGTACCGGACAGGGGCTGGAAACACCATATATTTT

D: .
J: TRBJ1-5
size: .
V: TRBV18
CDR3: CASSPGGAFNQPQHF
DNA: TGTGCCAGCTCACCGGGCGGGGCTTTCAATCAGCCCCAGCATTTT

D: TRBD1
J: TRBJ1-5
size: few
V: TRBV19
CDR3: CASSQGAVRNQPQHF
DNA: TGTGCCAGTAGCCAGGGGGCTGTCAGGAATCAGCCCCAGCATTTT

D: .
J: TRBJ1-1
size: .
V: TRBV28
CDR3: CASSFYTEAFF
DNA: TGTGCCAGCAGTTTTTACACTGAAGCTTTCTTT

D: .
J: TRBJ2-3
size: .
V: TRBV28
CDR3: CASIARGPGTDTQYF
DNA: TGTGCCAGCATCGCCCGGGGGCCTGGCACAGATACGCAGTATTTT

D: TRBD1
J: TRBJ1-4
size: .
V: TRBV28
CDR3: CASSPQDRGGEKLFF
DNA: TGTGCCAGCAGTCCTCAGGACAGGGGAGGGGAAAAACTGTTTTTT

D: .
J: TRBJ1-2
size: .
V: TRBV5-6
CDR3: CASSYLGGTAANYGYTF
DNA: TGTGCCAGCAGCTACTTGGGTGGGACGGCAGCTAACTATGGCTACACCTTC